The text below deals with one TCR beta chain. This clonotype was detected ten times or more. This receptor's antigen is unknown. No base quality information exists; no much larger clone differs at one position. The sample comes from a study of identical twins (dated by TCRdb to 2015 to 2016). With regard to the full study: TCR alpha and beta repertoires from monozygotic twins, unrelated adults of various ages and cord blood were deep-sequenced to test whether fetal clonotypes persist. To rule out contamination, the twin experiments were replicated at different times with different library preparation protocols.

Study-wide conclusions, independent of this receptor: In beta out-of-frame sequences, excess twin sharing was weaker, because having fewer shared sequences lowered the signal-to-noise ratio. Compared with coincidental sharing between unrelated individuals, out-of-frame TCR alpha sequences shared between twins had an excess of sequences with low generation probability. Recombination models systematically underestimated out-of-frame TCR alpha sharing in monozygotic twins but agreed with sharing between unrelated individuals. Zero-insertion analyses could be partly confounded by invariant T cells such as MAIT and iNKT, though diverse VJ usage argued against such confounding for most clonotypes. Because the same donors could not be followed over many years, the conclusions relied on cross-sectional statistical analysis. Fewer insertions were carried by abundant cord blood beta clonotypes; a weaker similar trend was observed in young adult naive repertoires, while no such trend was observed in memory repertoires.

All donors were healthy Caucasians. Using Miltenyi CD45RO+ enrichment and human naive T-cell isolation kits, memory (CD45RO+) and naive T cells were isolated from PBMC. Library construction relied on 5' RACE. TCRdb records Illumina HiSeq 2000 as the sequencer. Template switching introduced a universal primer binding site; the final cDNA contained a unique molecular identifier, enabling accurate counting of TCR cDNA molecules. Specific primers in the conserved constant-segment region were used to synthesize first-strand cDNA for the TCR alpha and beta chains. To control for contamination, every cDNA library was double barcoded, receiving both a SMART-Mk sample barcode and Illumina barcodes. Two successive PCR steps introduced TruSeq adapter sequences along with Illumina sample barcodes. TCR alpha and beta cDNA libraries were sequenced on the Illumina HiSeq platform with custom primers. The paper's data handling went like this. MiGEC was used to process raw reads and extract unique molecular identifiers, and MiXCR was used to find CDR3 positions. For each individual, recombination models were inferred using an EM algorithm with the repgenHMM and IGoR tools. The analysis of shared clonotypes was done with the tcR package in R, with sharing normalized by the product of cloneset sizes. To study raw recombination without the effects of thymic and clonal selection, out-of-frame nonproductive sequences were analyzed. The public reads were reanalyzed by TCRdb: fastp trimming at Q25, MiXCR alignment, in-frame beta chains only. Every entry covers one CDR3 protein and lists the most common genes and DNA from its rows. These V and J calls are TCRdb output, not the study's own analysis. The table for this sample lists a few hundred thousand distinct CDR3 sequences; 8% to 11% of them were counted only once. Of the sample, more than 8.5% is held by the ten largest clones.

Looking up the germline V gene yields CDR1 SGHTA and CDR2 FQGNSA. Its CDR3 holds 15 amino acids, cysteine through phenylalanine. CDR3 DNA only is kept here, 45 bases in frame from base 1. The junction shows trimming of 5 bases on V and 6 bases on J, plus 20 bases between the germline ends. The rearranged segments are TRBV7-2 and TRBJ2-7; the D gene is perhaps TRBD1, from 5 matching bases. The sequenced material came from memory T cells sorted from blood. The cell subset or site label here, explained by the study, means: CD45RO+ enriched T cells. This receptor was obtained from a man aged 45-65 years in good health. The CDR3 is CASSPHKGSFGEQYF. The sequence in DNA is TGTGCCAGCAGCCCGCACAAGGGGTCATTCGGCGAGCAGTACTTC.